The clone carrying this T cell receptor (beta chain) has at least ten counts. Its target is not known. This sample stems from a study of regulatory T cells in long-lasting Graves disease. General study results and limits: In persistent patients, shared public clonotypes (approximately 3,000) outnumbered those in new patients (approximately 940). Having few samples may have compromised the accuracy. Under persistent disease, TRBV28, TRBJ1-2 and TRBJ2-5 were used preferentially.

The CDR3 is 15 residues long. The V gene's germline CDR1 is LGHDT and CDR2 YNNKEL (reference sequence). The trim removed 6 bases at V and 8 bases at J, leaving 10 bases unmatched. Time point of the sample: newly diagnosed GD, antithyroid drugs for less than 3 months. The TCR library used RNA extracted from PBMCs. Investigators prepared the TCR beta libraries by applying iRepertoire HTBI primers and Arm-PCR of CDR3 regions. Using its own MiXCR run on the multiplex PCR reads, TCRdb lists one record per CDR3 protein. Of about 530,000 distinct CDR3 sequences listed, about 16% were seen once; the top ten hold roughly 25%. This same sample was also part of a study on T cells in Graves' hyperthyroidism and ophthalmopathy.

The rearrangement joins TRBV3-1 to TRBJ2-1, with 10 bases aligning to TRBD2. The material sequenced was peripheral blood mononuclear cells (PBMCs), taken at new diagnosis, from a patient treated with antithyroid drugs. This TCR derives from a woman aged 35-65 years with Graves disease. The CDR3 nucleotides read TGTGCCAGCAGGCCTAGCGGGGGAAGCGTCGATGAGCAGTTCTTC. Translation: CASRPSGGSVDEQFF.